The next 10 T cell receptor beta chains were all read from a single sample in a study of T cell repertoires in cytomegalovirus infection. Each CDR3 protein is one row after TCRdb ran MiXCR on the reads. The sample has about 220,000 distinct CDR3 sequences; around 40% are singletons. Antigens for these TCRs are unknown. Here the sequenced sample was CD8+ T cells from cultured PBMCs, taken from culture after CMV antigen stimulation. All receptors derive from a human donor in good health (CMV status not recorded). Some clones in this sample may be carry-over from other donors' samples.

This clonotype was detected many times. This chain connects TRBV7-8 to TRBJ2-7, with 7 bases identical to TRBD2. The germline V gene encodes CDR1 SGHVS and CDR2 FQNEAQ. The CDR3 spans 17 residues. Trimming took 2 bases from V and 3 from J; bases not matched to a gene: 13. The CDR3 DNA sequence: TGTGCCAGCAGCTTACCTTCGGGAGGTACCCACATCTACGAGCAGTACTTC. It specifies CASSLPSGGTHIYEQYF. The complete variable domain, with remaining parts taken from reference TRBV7-8 and TRBJ2-7, reads GAGVSQSPRYKVAKRGQDVALRCDPISGHVSLFWYQQALGQGPEFLTYFQNEAQLDKSGLPSDRFFAERPEGSVSTLKIQRTQQEDSAVYLCASSLPSGGTHIYEQYFGPGTRLTVT.

As to this clonotype: The junction shows a germline mismatch at one end, possibly a read error. CDR3 coding DNA: TGTGCCACCAGCAGTGTAGCGGACTCCTACAATGATCAGTTCTTC. It specifies CATSSVADSYNDQFF. The chain is built from TRBV15 and TRBJ2-1, with D tentatively TRBD2 (6 bases). Germline V gene data show CDR1 as LNHNV and CDR2 as YYDKDF (reference sequence). The CDR3 length is 15 residues.

The chain combines TRBV20-1 with TRBJ1-2; 7 bases are a match to TRBD1. J lost 4 bases, V lost 3 bases, and 8 bases had no gene match. There are 14 residues in the CDR3. Germline CDR1 DFQATT, CDR2 SNEGSKA (reference sequence). CDR3 residues: CSASGDRELYGYTF. The CDR3 DNA is TGCAGTGCTAGCGGGGACAGAGAACTCTATGGCTACACCTTC.

The V and J genes are TRBV28 and TRBJ2-2, with 7 bases lining up with TRBD1. This CDR3 region has 17 residues. V lost 4 bases to trimming and J lost 2 bases; unmatched junction nucleotides: 10. The germline gives CDR1 MDHEN, CDR2 SYDVKM. CDR3 in amino acids: CASSSLEGASNTGELFF. CDR3 coding DNA: TGTGCCAGCAGTTCCTTAGAGGGGGCGTCTAACACCGGGGAGCTGTTTTTT.

In its sample, this clonotype was seen a few times. This chain links TRBV7-9 with TRBJ2-7; tentatively, D is TRBD2 (6 bases). The V end was cut by 5 bases, the J end by 2 bases, with 13 bases between. CDR3 length: 14 amino acids. The V gene's germline CDR1 is SEHNR and CDR2 FQNEAQ (reference sequence). The CDR3 nucleotides read TGTGCCAGCAGCCAAGCACTAGCCCCCTACGAGCAGTACTTC. This sequence encodes CASSQALAPYEQYF.

The chain has TRBV7-6 and TRBJ2-7, with TRBD1 matching 8 bases. The CDR3 spans 15 residues. J was trimmed by 0 bases and V by 4 bases; bases with no gene match: 5. Germline assignment: CDR1 SGHVS and CDR2 FNYEAQ. CDR3 nucleotide sequence: TGTGCCAGCAGCTCCTCGGACAGGGTCTCCTACGAGCAGTACTTC. This gives the protein CASSSSDRVSYEQYF.

A note on this clonotype: At one end, the junction sequence differs from germline, possibly due to a read error. The rearrangement links TRBV4-1 to TRBJ2-7, with D tentatively TRBD2 (5 bases). This CDR3 is 15 amino acids long. Germline V gene lookup returns CDR1 MGHRA and CDR2 YSYEKL. The chain's CDR3 is CASSQGENSVYEQYF. The CDR3 DNA reads as TGTGCCAGCAGCCAAGGTGAAAATAGCGTCTACGAGCAGTACTTC.

This clonotype has ten or more counts. The chain links TRBV11-3 to TRBJ2-1, with 9 bases identical to TRBD2. The junction had 3 bases not matched to a gene; V was cut back by 1 base and J by 2 bases. This CDR3 is 16 amino acids long. Germline-derived CDR1 and CDR2 are SGHNT and YENEEA. This CDR3 reads CASSLAPSGAYNEQFF. The CDR3 nucleotides are TGTGCCAGCAGCTTAGCCCCTAGCGGGGCCTACAATGAGCAGTTCTTC.

This chain joins TRBV10-3 and TRBJ2-4, with D uncertain. V was pared by 6 bases and J by 3 bases, with 9 bases between. Germline CDR1 and CDR2: ENHRY and SYGVKD. This CDR3 region has 13 residues. This CDR3 reads CAIRGDDKNIQYF. The CDR3 nucleotides are TGTGCCATCAGGGGCGATGACAAAAACATTCAGTACTTC.

The J gene is TRBJ2-7, the V gene TRBV11-2; D may be TRBD1 (6 bases). V lost 3 bases to trimming and J lost 3 bases, with 18 bases between them. CDR3 length: 16 residues. Germline V CDR1 and CDR2: SGHAT, FQNNGV. The CDR3 nucleotides are TGTGCCAGCAGCTTCACCCAGACAGGTGAACTCTACGAGCAGTACTTC. Its protein product is CASSFTQTGELYEQYF.